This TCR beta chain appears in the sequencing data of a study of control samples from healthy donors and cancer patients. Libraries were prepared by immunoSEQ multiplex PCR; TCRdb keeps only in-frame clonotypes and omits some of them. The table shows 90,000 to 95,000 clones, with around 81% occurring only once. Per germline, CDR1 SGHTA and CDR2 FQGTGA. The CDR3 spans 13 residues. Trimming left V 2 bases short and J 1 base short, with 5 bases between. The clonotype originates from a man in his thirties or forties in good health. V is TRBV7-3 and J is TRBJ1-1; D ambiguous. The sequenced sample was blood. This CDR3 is CASSLAGNTEAFF. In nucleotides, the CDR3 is TGTGCCAGCAGCTTAGCAGGGAACACTGAAGCTTTCTTT.